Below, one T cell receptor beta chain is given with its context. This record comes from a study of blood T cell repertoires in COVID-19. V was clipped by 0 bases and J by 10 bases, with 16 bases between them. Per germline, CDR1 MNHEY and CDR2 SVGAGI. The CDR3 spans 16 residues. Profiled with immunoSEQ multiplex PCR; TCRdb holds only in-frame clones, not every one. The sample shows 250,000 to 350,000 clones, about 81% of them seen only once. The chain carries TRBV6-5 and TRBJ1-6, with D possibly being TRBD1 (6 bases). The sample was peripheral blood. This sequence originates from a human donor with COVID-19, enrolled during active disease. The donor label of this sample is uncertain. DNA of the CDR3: TGTGCCAGCAGTTACTCGGGACAAGATAGACTCTCACCCCTCCACTTT. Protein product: CASSYSGQDRLSPLHF.